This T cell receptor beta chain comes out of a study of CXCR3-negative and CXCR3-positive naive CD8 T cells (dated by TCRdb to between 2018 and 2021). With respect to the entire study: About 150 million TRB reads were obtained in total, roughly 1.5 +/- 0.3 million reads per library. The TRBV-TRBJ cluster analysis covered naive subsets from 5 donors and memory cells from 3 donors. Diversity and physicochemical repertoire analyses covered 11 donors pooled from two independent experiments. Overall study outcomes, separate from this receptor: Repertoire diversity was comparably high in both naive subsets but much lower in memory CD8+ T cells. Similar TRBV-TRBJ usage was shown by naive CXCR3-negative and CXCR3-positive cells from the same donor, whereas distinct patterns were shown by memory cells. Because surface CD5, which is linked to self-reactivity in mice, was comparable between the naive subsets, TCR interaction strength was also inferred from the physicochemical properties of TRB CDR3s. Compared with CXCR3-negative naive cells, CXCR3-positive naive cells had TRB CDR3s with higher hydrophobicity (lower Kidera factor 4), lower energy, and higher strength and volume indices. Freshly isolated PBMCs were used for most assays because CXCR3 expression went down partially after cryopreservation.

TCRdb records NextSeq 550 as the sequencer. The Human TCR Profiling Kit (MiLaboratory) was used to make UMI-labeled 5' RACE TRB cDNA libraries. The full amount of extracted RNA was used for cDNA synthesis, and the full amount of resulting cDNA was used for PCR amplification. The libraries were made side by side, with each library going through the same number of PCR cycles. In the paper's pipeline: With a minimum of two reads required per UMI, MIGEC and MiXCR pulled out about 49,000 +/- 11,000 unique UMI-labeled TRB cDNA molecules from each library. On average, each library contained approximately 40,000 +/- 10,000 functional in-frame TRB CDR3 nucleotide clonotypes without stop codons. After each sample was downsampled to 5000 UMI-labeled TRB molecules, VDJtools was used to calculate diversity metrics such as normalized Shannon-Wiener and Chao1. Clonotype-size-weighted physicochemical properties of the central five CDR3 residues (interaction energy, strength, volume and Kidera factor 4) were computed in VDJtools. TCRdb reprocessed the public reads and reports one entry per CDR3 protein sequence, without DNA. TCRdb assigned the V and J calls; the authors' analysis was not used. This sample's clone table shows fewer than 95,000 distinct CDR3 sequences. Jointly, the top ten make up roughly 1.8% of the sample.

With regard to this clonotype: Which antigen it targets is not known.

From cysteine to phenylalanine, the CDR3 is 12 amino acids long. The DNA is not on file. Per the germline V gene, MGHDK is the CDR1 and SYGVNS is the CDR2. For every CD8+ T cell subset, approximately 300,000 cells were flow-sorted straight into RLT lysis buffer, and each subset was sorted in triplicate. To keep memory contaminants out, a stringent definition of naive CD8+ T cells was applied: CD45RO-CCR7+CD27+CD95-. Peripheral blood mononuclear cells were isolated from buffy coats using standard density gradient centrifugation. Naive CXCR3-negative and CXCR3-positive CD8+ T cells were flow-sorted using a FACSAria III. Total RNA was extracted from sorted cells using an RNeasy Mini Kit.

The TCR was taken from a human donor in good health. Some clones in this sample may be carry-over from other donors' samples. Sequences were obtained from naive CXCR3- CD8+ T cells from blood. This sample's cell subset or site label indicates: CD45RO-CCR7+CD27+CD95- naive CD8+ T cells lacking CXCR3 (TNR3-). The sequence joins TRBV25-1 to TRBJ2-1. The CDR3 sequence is CASSESWNEQFF.